Listed below are T cell receptor beta chains from one sample, sequenced in a study of blood T cell repertoires in COVID-19. The table came from immunoSEQ multiplex PCR; TCRdb's copy has only in-frame clones and leaves some out. Of some 78,000 clones listed, around 87% are singletons. Sequenced sample: peripheral blood. The source is a woman older than 75 with active or convalescent COVID-19. Both conserved end residues are part of each CDR3. D genes are given only for firm matches. Some rows have no size entry. The others give once, few or many, or a class for an expanded clone.

len: 16
v_gene: TRBV18
d_gene: .
abundance: .
j_gene: TRBJ1-3
CDR3nt: TGTGCCAGCTCACCCCAGGGAAGGGGGTCTGGAAACACCATATATTTT
CDR3aa: CASSPQGRGSGNTIYF

len: 13
v_gene: TRBV19
d_gene: TRBD1
abundance: .
j_gene: TRBJ1-2
CDR3nt: TGTGCCAGCCAACAGGGGGAAGGCTATGGCTACACCTTC
CDR3aa: CASQQGEGYGYTF

len: 14
v_gene: TRBV5-1
d_gene: TRBD1
abundance: .
j_gene: TRBJ1-1
CDR3nt: TGCGCCAGCAGACAGGGGGCGGGTATCGGTGAAGCTTTCTTT
CDR3aa: CASRQGAGIGEAFF

len: 11
v_gene: TRBV11-2
d_gene: .
abundance: once
j_gene: TRBJ2-1
CDR3nt: TGTGCCAGCAGCGTCAATCTAGAGCAGTTCTTC
CDR3aa: CASSVNLEQFF

len: 14
v_gene: TRBV28
d_gene: .
abundance: .
j_gene: TRBJ1-1
CDR3nt: TGTGCCAGCAGTTTAGGTAACAGGCTGGCTGAAGCTTTCTTT
CDR3aa: CASSLGNRLAEAFF

len: 15
v_gene: TRBV6-5
d_gene: TRBD1
abundance: .
j_gene: TRBJ2-1
CDR3nt: TGTGCCAGCAGAAAGGGACAGGGGGTCTACAATGAGCAGTTCTTC
CDR3aa: CASRKGQGVYNEQFF

len: 18
v_gene: TRBV10-1
d_gene: .
abundance: .
j_gene: TRBJ2-1
CDR3nt: TGCGCCAGCAGTGAGACGAGGGCCACGAAAAGCTCCTACAATGAGCAGTTCTTC
CDR3aa: CASSETRATKSSYNEQFF

len: 14
v_gene: TRBV6-5
d_gene: .
abundance: .
j_gene: TRBJ2-5
CDR3nt: TGTGCCAGCAGTAGGTCAGGGGTTTGGGAGACCCAGTACTTC
CDR3aa: CASSRSGVWETQYF

len: 15
v_gene: TRBV5-4
d_gene: .
abundance: .
j_gene: TRBJ2-2
CDR3nt: TGTGCCAGCGCCAGGGGAGGGGTGAACACCGGGGAGCTGTTTTTT
CDR3aa: CASARGGVNTGELFF

len: 15
v_gene: TRBV6-5
d_gene: .
abundance: .
j_gene: TRBJ1-1
CDR3nt: TGTGCCAGCAGTTTCCGGGGCCGGGGGGACACTGAAGCTTTCTTT
CDR3aa: CASSFRGRGDTEAFF

len: 14
v_gene: TRBV7-2
d_gene: .
abundance: .
j_gene: TRBJ2-7
CDR3nt: TGTGCCAGCAGCTTATGGGGCTTTGATTACGAGCAGTACTTC
CDR3aa: CASSLWGFDYEQYF

len: 16
v_gene: TRBV24-1
d_gene: .
abundance: .
j_gene: TRBJ1-2
CDR3nt: TGTGCCACCAGTGGGCTAGACAGAGCCTGGGGATATGGCTACACCTTC
CDR3aa: CATSGLDRAWGYGYTF

len: 15
v_gene: TRBV28
d_gene: .
abundance: few
j_gene: TRBJ2-1
CDR3nt: TGTGCCAGCAGTTTAACCGGGAGTGGTTACAATGAGCAGTTCTTC
CDR3aa: CASSLTGSGYNEQFF

len: 18
v_gene: TRBV15
d_gene: .
abundance: .
j_gene: TRBJ2-3
CDR3nt: TGTGCCACCAGCAGAGAACTGGGAACAGGGAAAGGGGCAGATACGCAGTATTTT
CDR3aa: CATSRELGTGKGADTQYF

len: 13
v_gene: TRBV19
d_gene: TRBD1
abundance: .
j_gene: TRBJ1-1
CDR3nt: TGTGCCAGTAGTAGACAGGACAGGGCTGAAGCTTTCTTT
CDR3aa: CASSRQDRAEAFF

len: 15
v_gene: TRBV5-1
d_gene: TRBD1
abundance: .
j_gene: TRBJ2-2
CDR3nt: TGCGCCAGCAGCTTGTTGGACAGGTCGACCGGGGAGCTGTTTTTT
CDR3aa: CASSLLDRSTGELFF

len: 14
v_gene: TRBV6-5
d_gene: .
abundance: .
j_gene: TRBJ1-5
CDR3nt: TGTGCCAGCAGTTACCTAGGGAGCTATCAGCCCCAGCATTTT
CDR3aa: CASSYLGSYQPQHF

len: 19
v_gene: TRBV27
d_gene: TRBD1
abundance: .
j_gene: TRBJ1-5
CDR3nt: TGTGCCAGCAGTCCCGGCGGACAGGTGACATTCTATAGCAATCAGCCCCAGCATTTT
CDR3aa: CASSPGGQVTFYSNQPQHF

len: 15
v_gene: TRBV7-2
d_gene: TRBD1
abundance: .
j_gene: TRBJ1-2
CDR3nt: TGTGCCAGCAGTCCTACCGGGACAGCTAACTATGGCTACACCTTC
CDR3aa: CASSPTGTANYGYTF

len: 13
v_gene: TRBV7-2
d_gene: .
abundance: .
j_gene: TRBJ1-1
CDR3nt: TGTGCCAGCAGCTTTTCGGGGGATACTGAAGCTTTCTTT
CDR3aa: CASSFSGDTEAFF

len: 15
v_gene: TRBV7-2
d_gene: .
abundance: .
j_gene: TRBJ1-4
CDR3nt: TGTGCCAGCAGCCACGGGGGGGCGACTAATGAAAAACTGTTTTTT
CDR3aa: CASSHGGATNEKLFF

len: 13
v_gene: TRBV28
d_gene: .
abundance: .
j_gene: TRBJ1-1
CDR3nt: TGTGCCAGCAGTTTCGTAACAAACACTGAAGCTTTCTTT
CDR3aa: CASSFVTNTEAFF

len: 16
v_gene: TRBV9
d_gene: TRBD2
abundance: .
j_gene: TRBJ2-3
CDR3nt: TGTGCCTCCGGGACTAGCGGGAGGTTCAGTACAGATACGCAGTATTTT
CDR3aa: CASGTSGRFSTDTQYF

len: 16
v_gene: TRBV5-6
d_gene: TRBD2
abundance: .
j_gene: TRBJ2-7
CDR3nt: TGTGCCAGCAGCTTGTTCACTGGCGGGAGTGTCTACGAGCAGTACTTC
CDR3aa: CASSLFTGGSVYEQYF

len: 11
v_gene: TRBV2
d_gene: .
abundance: .
j_gene: TRBJ2-1
CDR3nt: TGTGCCAGCAGCCAGGACTGGGGGCAGTTCTTC
CDR3aa: CASSQDWGQFF

len: 14
v_gene: TRBV30
d_gene: .
abundance: .
j_gene: TRBJ2-3
CDR3nt: TGTGCCTGGTGCCCTTTCCGGGGAACAGATACGCAGTATTTT
CDR3aa: CAWCPFRGTDTQYF

len: 14
v_gene: TRBV28
d_gene: .
abundance: .
j_gene: TRBJ2-1
CDR3nt: TGTGCCAGCAGTTTAGGAGCCATCTACAATGAGCAGTTCTTC
CDR3aa: CASSLGAIYNEQFF

len: 13
v_gene: TRBV7-3
d_gene: TRBD1
abundance: .
j_gene: TRBJ1-1
CDR3nt: TGTGCCAGCAGCTCTCAGGGGGATACTGAAGCTTTCTTT
CDR3aa: CASSSQGDTEAFF

len: 14
v_gene: TRBV5-6
d_gene: .
abundance: .
j_gene: TRBJ1-2
CDR3nt: TGTGCCAGCAGCTTGACAGGGTTTAACTATGGCTACACCTTC
CDR3aa: CASSLTGFNYGYTF

len: 15
v_gene: TRBV28
d_gene: TRBD1
abundance: .
j_gene: TRBJ1-5
CDR3nt: TGTGCCAGCATCCTACGACAGGGACGGGGACAGCCCCAGCATTTT
CDR3aa: CASILRQGRGQPQHF

len: 15
v_gene: TRBV27
d_gene: TRBD2
abundance: .
j_gene: TRBJ2-7
CDR3nt: TGTGCCAGCATTGAGGTGGGCGGGAGCTCCTACGAGCAGTACTTC
CDR3aa: CASIEVGGSSYEQYF

len: 15
v_gene: TRBV5-4
d_gene: TRBD1
abundance: .
j_gene: TRBJ2-5
CDR3nt: TGTGCCAGCAGCTTGGAGGACAGGGGGCCAGAGACCCAGTACTTC
CDR3aa: CASSLEDRGPETQYF

len: 14
v_gene: TRBV27
d_gene: .
abundance: .
j_gene: TRBJ1-2
CDR3nt: TGTGCCAGCAGTTTATACCAGGGATATGACGGCTACACCTTC
CDR3aa: CASSLYQGYDGYTF

len: 15
v_gene: TRBV28
d_gene: .
abundance: .
j_gene: TRBJ2-7
CDR3nt: TGTGCCAGCAGTTTATACGCAGGTCTTATCTACGAGCAGTACTTC
CDR3aa: CASSLYAGLIYEQYF

len: 12
v_gene: TRBV10-2
d_gene: .
abundance: .
j_gene: TRBJ1-2
CDR3nt: TGCGCCAGCAGCGGAGGGGGGGTTGGCTACACCTTC
CDR3aa: CASSGGGVGYTF

len: 15
v_gene: TRBV20-1
d_gene: TRBD1
abundance: .
j_gene: TRBJ2-5
CDR3nt: TGCAGTGCTAGTTTACAGGGGATTTTCCGAGAGACCCAGTACTTC
CDR3aa: CSASLQGIFRETQYF

len: 17
v_gene: TRBV19
d_gene: TRBD1
abundance: .
j_gene: TRBJ1-1
CDR3nt: TGTGCCAGTAGTATAGGGGGGACAGGGGGCATGAACACTGAAGCTTTCTTT
CDR3aa: CASSIGGTGGMNTEAFF

len: 14
v_gene: TRBV27
d_gene: .
abundance: .
j_gene: TRBJ1-1
CDR3nt: TGTGCCAGCAGTTTTCGGGGAGGGTACACTGAAGCTTTCTTT
CDR3aa: CASSFRGGYTEAFF

len: 15
v_gene: TRBV28
d_gene: TRBD1
abundance: .
j_gene: TRBJ1-2
CDR3nt: TGTGCCAGTGGGGGGTTTTCTAGACAGGGAGGTGGCTACACCTTC
CDR3aa: CASGGFSRQGGGYTF

len: 14
v_gene: TRBV20-1
d_gene: .
abundance: .
j_gene: TRBJ1-1
CDR3nt: TGCAGTGCTAGTTCGGAGACCCCGGGCACTGAAGCTTTCTTT
CDR3aa: CSASSETPGTEAFF

len: 13
v_gene: TRBV20-1
d_gene: .
abundance: .
j_gene: TRBJ2-5
CDR3nt: TGCAGTGCTAGTCCCGAGAACCAAGAGACCCAGTACTTC
CDR3aa: CSASPENQETQYF

len: 17
v_gene: TRBV14
d_gene: .
abundance: .
j_gene: TRBJ2-4
CDR3nt: TGTGCCAGCAGCCTCCTAGGAGGAGGAGTGGCCAAAAACATTCAGTACTTC
CDR3aa: CASSLLGGGVAKNIQYF

len: 14
v_gene: TRBV2
d_gene: .
abundance: once
j_gene: TRBJ2-1
CDR3nt: TGTGCCAGCTACACTACGGCGTCTTACAATGAGCAGTTCTTC
CDR3aa: CASYTTASYNEQFF

len: 15
v_gene: TRBV6-5
d_gene: TRBD1
abundance: .
j_gene: TRBJ1-1
CDR3nt: TGTGCCAGCAGTCCGGACAGGGGGCGGTTAACTGAAGCTTTCTTT
CDR3aa: CASSPDRGRLTEAFF